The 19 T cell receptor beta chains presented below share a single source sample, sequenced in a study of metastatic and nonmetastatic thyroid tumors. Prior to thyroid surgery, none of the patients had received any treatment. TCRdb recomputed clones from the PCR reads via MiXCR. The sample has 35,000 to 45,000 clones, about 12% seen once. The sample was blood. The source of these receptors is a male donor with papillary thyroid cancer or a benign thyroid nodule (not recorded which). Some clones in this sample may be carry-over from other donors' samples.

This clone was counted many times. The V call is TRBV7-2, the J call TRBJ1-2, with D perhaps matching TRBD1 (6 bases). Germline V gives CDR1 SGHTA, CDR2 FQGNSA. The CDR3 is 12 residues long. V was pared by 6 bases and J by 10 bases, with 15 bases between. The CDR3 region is CASRQQGSDYTF. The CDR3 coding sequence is TGTGCCAGCAGACAACAGGGAAGTGACTACACCTTC.

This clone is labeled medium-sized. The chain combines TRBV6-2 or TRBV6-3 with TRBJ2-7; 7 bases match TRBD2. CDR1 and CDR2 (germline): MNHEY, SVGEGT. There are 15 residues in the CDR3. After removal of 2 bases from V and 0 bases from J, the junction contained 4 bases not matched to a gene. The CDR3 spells CASSYASGNSYEQYF. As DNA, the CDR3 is TGTGCCAGCAGTTACGCCAGCGGGAACTCCTACGAGCAGTACTTC.

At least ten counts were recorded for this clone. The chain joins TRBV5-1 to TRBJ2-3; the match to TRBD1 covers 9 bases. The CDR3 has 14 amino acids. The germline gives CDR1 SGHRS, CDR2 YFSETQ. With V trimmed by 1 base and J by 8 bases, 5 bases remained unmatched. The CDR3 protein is CASSLPGQGLTQYF. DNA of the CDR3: TGCGCCAGCAGCTTGCCGGGACAGGGTCTTACGCAGTATTTT.

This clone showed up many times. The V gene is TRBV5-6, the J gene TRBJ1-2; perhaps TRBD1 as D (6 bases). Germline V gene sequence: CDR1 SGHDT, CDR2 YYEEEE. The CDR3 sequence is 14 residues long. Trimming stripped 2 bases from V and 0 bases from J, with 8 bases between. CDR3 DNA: TGTGCCAGCAGCTTAGGGGGAGCTAACTATGGCTACACCTTC. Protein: CASSLGGANYGYTF.

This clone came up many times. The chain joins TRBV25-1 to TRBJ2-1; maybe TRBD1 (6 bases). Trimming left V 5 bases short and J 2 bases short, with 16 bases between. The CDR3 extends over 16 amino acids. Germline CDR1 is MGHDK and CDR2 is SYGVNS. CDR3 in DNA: TGTGCCAGCAGTCTTATAACAGGGTCCCCCTACAATGAGCAGTTCTTC. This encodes CASSLITGSPYNEQFF.

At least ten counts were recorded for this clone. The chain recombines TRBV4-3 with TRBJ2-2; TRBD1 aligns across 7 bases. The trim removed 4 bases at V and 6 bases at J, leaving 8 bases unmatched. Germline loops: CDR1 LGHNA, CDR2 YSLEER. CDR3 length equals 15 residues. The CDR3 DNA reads TGCGCCAGCAGCCCCGACAGGGTTGGGGCCGGGGAGCTGTTTTTT. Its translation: CASSPDRVGAGELFF.

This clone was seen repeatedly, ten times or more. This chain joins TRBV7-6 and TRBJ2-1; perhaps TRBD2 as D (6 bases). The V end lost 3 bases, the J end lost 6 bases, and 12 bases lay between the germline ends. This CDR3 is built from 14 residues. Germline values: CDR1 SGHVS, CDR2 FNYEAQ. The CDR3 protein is CASSFGGETNEQFF. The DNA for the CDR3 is TGTGCCAGCAGCTTTGGAGGGGAGACCAATGAGCAGTTCTTC.

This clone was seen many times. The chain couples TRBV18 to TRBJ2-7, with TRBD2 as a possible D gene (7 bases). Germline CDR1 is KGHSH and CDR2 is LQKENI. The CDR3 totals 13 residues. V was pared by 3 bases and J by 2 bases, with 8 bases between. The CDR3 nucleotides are TGTGCCAGCTCACCCGGGGGGCCCTACGAGCAGTACTTC. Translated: CASSPGGPYEQYF.

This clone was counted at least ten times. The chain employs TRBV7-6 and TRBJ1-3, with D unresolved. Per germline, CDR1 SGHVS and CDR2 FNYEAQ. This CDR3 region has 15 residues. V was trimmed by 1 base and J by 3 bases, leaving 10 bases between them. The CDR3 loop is CASSLGWSSGNTIYF. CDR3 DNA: TGTGCCAGCAGCTTAGGCTGGTCGAGTGGAAACACCATATATTTT.

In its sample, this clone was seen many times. CDR3 sequence reads: CASSPGTYEQYF. Here the CDR3 DNA reads TGTGCCAGCTCACCAGGGACCTACGAGCAGTACTTC. The chain is built from TRBV18 and TRBJ2-7; D is unresolved. The CDR3 is made up of 12 amino acids. The ends were cut back, 2 bases at V and 2 bases at J, with 4 bases in the middle. Germline V lookup: CDR1 KGHSH, CDR2 LQKENI. Complete variable domain (other parts from reference TRBV18 and TRBJ2-7): NAGVMQNPRHLVRRRGQEARLRCSPMKGHSHVYWYRQLPEEGLKFMVYLQKENIIDESGMPKERFSAEFPKEGPSILRIQQVVRGDSAAYFCASSPGTYEQYFGPGTRLTVT.

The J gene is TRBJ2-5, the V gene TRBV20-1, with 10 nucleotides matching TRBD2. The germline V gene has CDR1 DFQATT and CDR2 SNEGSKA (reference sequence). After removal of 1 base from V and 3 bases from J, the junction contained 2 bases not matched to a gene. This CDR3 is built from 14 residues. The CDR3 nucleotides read TGCAGTGCTAGAGGGACTAGCGGTGAAGAGACCCAGTACTTC. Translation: CSARGTSGEETQYF.

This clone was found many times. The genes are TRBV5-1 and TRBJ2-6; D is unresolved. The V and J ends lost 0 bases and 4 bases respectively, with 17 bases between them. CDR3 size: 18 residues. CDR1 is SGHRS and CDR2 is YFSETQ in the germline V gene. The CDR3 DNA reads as TGCGCCAGCAGCTTGGGTGTAGGGCAGTTACGCGGGGCCAACGTCCTGACTTTC. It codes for CASSLGVGQLRGANVLTF.

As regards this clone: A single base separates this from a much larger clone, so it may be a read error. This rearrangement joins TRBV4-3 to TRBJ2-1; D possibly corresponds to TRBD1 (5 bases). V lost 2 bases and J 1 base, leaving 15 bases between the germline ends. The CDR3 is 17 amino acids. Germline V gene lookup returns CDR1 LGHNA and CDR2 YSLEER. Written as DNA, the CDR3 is TGCGCCAGCAGCCAATATAGGACAACCGGTTCCTACAATGAGCAGTTCTTC. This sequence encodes CASSQYRTTGSYNEQFF.

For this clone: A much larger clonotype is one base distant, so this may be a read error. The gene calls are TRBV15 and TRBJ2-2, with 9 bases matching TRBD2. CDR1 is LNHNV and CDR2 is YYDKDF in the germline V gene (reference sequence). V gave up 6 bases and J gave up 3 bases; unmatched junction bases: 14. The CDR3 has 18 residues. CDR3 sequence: CATRRGIAGVRDTGELFF. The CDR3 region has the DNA TGTGCCACCAGGAGGGGTATAGCGGGAGTACGGGACACCGGGGAGCTGTTTTTT. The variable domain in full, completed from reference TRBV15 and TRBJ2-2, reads DAMVIQNPRYQVTQFGKPVTLSCSQTLNHNVMYWYQQKSSQAPKLLFHYYDKDFNNEADTPDNFQSRRPNTSFCFLDIRSPGLGDTAMYLCATRRGIAGVRDTGELFFGEGSRLTVL.

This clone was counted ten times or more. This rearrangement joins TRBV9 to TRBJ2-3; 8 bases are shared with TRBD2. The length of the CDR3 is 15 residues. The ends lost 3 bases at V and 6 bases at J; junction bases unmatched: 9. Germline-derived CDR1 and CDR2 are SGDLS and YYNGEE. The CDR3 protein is CASSAKAGGPDTQYF. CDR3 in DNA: TGTGCCAGCAGCGCGAAGGCGGGAGGACCGGATACGCAGTATTTT.

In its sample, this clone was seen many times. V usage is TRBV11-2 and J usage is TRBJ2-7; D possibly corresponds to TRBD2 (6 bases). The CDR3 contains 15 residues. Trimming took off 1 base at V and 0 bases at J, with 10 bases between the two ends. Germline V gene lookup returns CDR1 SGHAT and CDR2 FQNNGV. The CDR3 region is CASSLVGRSSYEQYF. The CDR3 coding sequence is TGTGCCAGCAGCTTAGTGGGGAGGAGCTCCTACGAGCAGTACTTC.

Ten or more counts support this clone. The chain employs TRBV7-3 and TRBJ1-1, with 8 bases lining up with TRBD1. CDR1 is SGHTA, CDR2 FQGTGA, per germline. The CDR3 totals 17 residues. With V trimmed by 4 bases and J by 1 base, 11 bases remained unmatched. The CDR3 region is CASSSTGVGLWNTEAFF. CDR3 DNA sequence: TGTGCCAGCAGCTCGACAGGGGTAGGGTTGTGGAACACTGAAGCTTTCTTT.

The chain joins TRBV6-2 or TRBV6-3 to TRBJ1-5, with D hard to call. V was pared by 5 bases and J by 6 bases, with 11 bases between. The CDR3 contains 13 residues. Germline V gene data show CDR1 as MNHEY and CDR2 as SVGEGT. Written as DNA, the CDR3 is TGTGCCAGCAGTCACGCGGAGGTTCAGCCCCAGCATTTT. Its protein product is CASSHAEVQPQHF.

The CDR3 reads CASSPTPYGYTF. The DNA for the CDR3 is TGTGCCAGCAGCCCAACTCCCTATGGCTACACCTTC. V usage is TRBV28 and J usage is TRBJ1-2; D uncertain. Germline CDR1 MDHEN, CDR2 SYDVKM. Between the trimmed V and J ends, which lost 6 bases and 4 bases, there was a span of 9 bases. This CDR3 region has 12 residues.